These 21 T cell receptor beta chains were all obtained from the same sample, sequenced in a study of early T cells in non-severe SARS-CoV-2 infection (dated by TCRdb to the early 2020s). Preparation of the library involved 5' RACE. The sequencing machine was a NextSeq 500. TCRdb reanalyzed the raw reads on its own, using fastp at Q25 for trimming and MiXCR for clone calling, and kept in-frame beta chains. Rows matching on CDR3 protein sequence are summarized as one entry with the most common DNA and genes. This sample lists 85,000 to 100,000 distinct CDR3 sequences; 9.5% to 12% were detected once. The ten largest clonotypes hold roughly 5% of the sample. Sequencing was performed on whole blood. Source of these receptors: an adult who was a healthcare worker with PCR-confirmed SARS-CoV-2 infection or an uninfected control (not recorded which).

This clonotype has more than one count but fewer than ten. The rearrangement joins TRBV5-5 to TRBJ2-3, with unresolved D. CDR1 SGHKS and CDR2 YYEKEE come from the germline V gene (reference sequence). V was shortened by 2 bases and J by 6 bases, with 4 bases between the two germline ends. The CDR3 has 11 residues. The CDR3 DNA is TGTGCCAGCAGCTTTATGGATACGCAGTATTTT. Amino acids: CASSFMDTQYF.

At least ten counts were recorded for this clonotype. The CDR3 DNA follows: TGTGCCAGCTACCTGGGGTTAGCGGGGGGACCGAACTACAATGAGCAGTTCTTC. Translating gives CASYLGLAGGPNYNEQFF. V gene TRBV6-6 combines with J gene TRBJ2-1, with 10 positions matching TRBD2. With V trimmed by 8 bases and J by 3 bases, 16 bases remained unmatched. Germline values: CDR1 MNHNY, CDR2 SVGAGI (reference sequence). The length of the CDR3 is 18 residues.

This clonotype is deemed large (0.1 to 1%). The gene calls are TRBV28 and TRBJ2-5, with TRBD1 as a possible D gene (6 bases). The CDR3 has 14 amino acids. From germline, CDR1 is MDHEN and CDR2 SYDVKM. The germline V and J ends were trimmed by 3 bases and 6 bases, with 14 bases remaining between them. CDR3 nucleotides: TGTGCCAGCAGTTTCCTTGACAGGATGAAGACCCAGTACTTC. It translates to CASSFLDRMKTQYF.

This clonotype was seen many times. V is TRBV11-2 and J is TRBJ2-7, with D perhaps matching TRBD1 (6 bases). Per germline, CDR1 SGHAT and CDR2 FQNNGV. V lost 4 bases and J lost 4, with 8 bases in between. This CDR3 region has 12 residues. CDR3 nucleotides: TGTGCCAGCAGCTCACAGGGATACGAGCAGTACTTC. Protein: CASSSQGYEQYF.

This clonotype was seen a few times. The genes are TRBV29-1 and TRBJ2-7, with D perhaps TRBD1 or TRBD2 (6 bases each). The germline gives CDR1 SQVTM, CDR2 ANQGSEA. This CDR3 has 14 residues. Trimming took off 3 bases at V and 3 bases at J, with 15 bases between the two ends. As DNA, the CDR3 is TGCAGCGTTGACGGGCAAGGGGGGCTCTACGAGCAGTACTTC. Translation gives CSVDGQGGLYEQYF.

This clonotype was seen only a few times. The chain employs TRBV4-1 and TRBJ2-7; D is perhaps TRBD1 (5 bases). V lost 1 base, J lost 2 bases, and 12 bases lay in between. The CDR3 length is 15 residues. The germline V gene encodes CDR1 MGHRA and CDR2 YSYEKL. The CDR3 DNA sequence: TGCGCCAGCAGCCAAGGACAGTCTGATCCCTACGAGCAGTACTTC. Translation: CASSQGQSDPYEQYF.

This chain uses TRBV7-2 with TRBJ2-3; 12 nucleotides line up with TRBD2. The V and J ends lost 5 bases and 2 bases, in that order; junction bases with no gene match: 5. The CDR3 sequence is 16 residues long. Germline CDR1 and CDR2: SGHTA and FQGNSA. The CDR3 protein is CASSVGLAGLTDTQYF. The CDR3, as DNA: TGTGCCAGCAGCGTCGGACTAGCGGGGCTCACAGATACGCAGTATTTT.

Only a few counts were recorded for this clonotype. The chain has TRBV29-1 and TRBJ1-2; possibly TRBD1 for D (5 bases). The CDR3 consists of 13 residues. Per the germline V gene, CDR1 is SQVTM and CDR2 is ANQGSEA. V was shortened by 2 bases and J by 4 bases, with 11 bases between the two germline ends. CDR3 DNA: TGCAGCGTTGAAAGGCAGGGTATCTATGGCTACACCTTC. It codes for CSVERQGIYGYTF. The full variable domain, rest sourced from reference TRBV29-1 and TRBJ1-2, is SAVISQKPSRDICQRGTSLTIQCQVDSQVTMMFWYRQQPGQSLTLIATANQGSEATYESGFVIDKFPISRPNLTFSTLTVSNMSPEDSSIYLCSVERQGIYGYTFGSGTRLTVV.

There are a few counts of this clonotype. The V gene is TRBV5-1, the J gene TRBJ2-3; D may match TRBD1 or TRBD2 (6 bases each). The CDR3 has 13 residues. CDR1 is SGHRS and CDR2 is YFSETQ in the germline V gene. V gave up 4 bases and J gave up 4 bases, with 10 bases separating them. The CDR3 loop reads CASSAGEADTQYF. DNA of the CDR3: TGCGCCAGCAGCGCAGGGGAGGCAGATACGCAGTATTTT.

Here the CDR3 DNA reads TGTGCCAGCAGCCCATGGACAGGGGTGGCTGGAAACACCATATATTTT. Residues: CASSPWTGVAGNTIYF. The J gene is TRBJ1-3, the V gene TRBV11-2; 9 bases match TRBD1. The V gene end was trimmed by 5 bases and the J gene end by 2 bases; junction bases not matched to a gene: 7. This CDR3 contains 16 residues. CDR1 is SGHAT, CDR2 FQNNGV, per germline.

In this sample, this clonotype turned up many times. This chain connects TRBV19 to TRBJ1-5; TRBD1 is a possible D gene (5 bases). Trimming took 4 bases from V and 0 from J, leaving 10 bases between them. This CDR3 has 15 amino acids. CDR1 is LNHDA and CDR2 is SQIVND in the germline V gene (reference sequence). CDR3 sequence: CASSTRQSSNQPQHF. For the CDR3, the DNA is TGTGCCAGTAGTACCAGACAGAGTAGCAATCAGCCCCAGCATTTT.

This clonotype was seen a handful of times. The CDR3, as DNA: TGTGCCTGGAGTGTGGAGGGACTAGCGGGTAACACCGGGGAGCTGTTTTTT. Protein sequence: CAWSVEGLAGNTGELFF. This rearrangement joins TRBV30 to TRBJ2-2, with TRBD2 identical over 12 bases. Germline V gives CDR1 GTSNPN, CDR2 SVGIG (reference sequence). The CDR3 contains 17 residues. The V gene end was trimmed by 0 bases and the J gene end by 2 bases; junction bases not matched to a gene: 4.

The chain employs TRBV28 and TRBJ2-1; D might be TRBD1 or TRBD2, each matching 5 bases. V was shortened by 6 bases and J by 5 bases, with 11 bases between the two germline ends. The CDR3 is 13 residues long. The V gene's germline CDR1 is MDHEN and CDR2 SYDVKM. CDR3 region: CASSRDLDNEQFF. In DNA, the CDR3 is TGTGCCAGCAGCCGGGACCTTGACAATGAGCAGTTCTTC. Filled out from reference TRBV28 and TRBJ2-1, the complete variable domain reads DVKVTQSSRYLVKRTGEKVFLECVQDMDHENMFWYRQDPGLGLRLIYFSYDVKMKEKGDIPEGYSVSREKKERFSLILESASTNQTSMYLCASSRDLDNEQFFGPGTRLTVL.

At least ten counts were recorded for this clonotype. The rearrangement joins TRBV29-1 to TRBJ1-1; tentative D call: TRBD1 (5 bases). The V and J ends lost 3 bases and 3 bases respectively, with 14 bases between them. CDR1 is SQVTM and CDR2 is ANQGSEA in the germline V gene. This CDR3 has 14 residues. The CDR3 bases are TGCAGCGTTGAGCGGGTCCGGGGGGACACTGAAGCTTTCTTT. This gives the protein CSVERVRGDTEAFF.

This clonotype was observed a few times. The V and J genes are TRBV7-9 and TRBJ2-1, with 7 bases matching TRBD2. J lost 9 bases, V lost 1 base, and 9 bases had no gene match. The CDR3 covers 15 residues. The germline V gene encodes CDR1 SEHNR and CDR2 FQNEAQ (reference sequence). The CDR3: CASSLEFGGSVEQFF. CDR3 sequence (DNA): TGTGCCAGCAGCTTAGAGTTCGGCGGGAGTGTTGAGCAGTTCTTC.

The gene calls are TRBV4-1 and TRBJ2-5; D is possibly TRBD2 (6 bases). Germline CDR1 is MGHRA and CDR2 is YSYEKL. This CDR3 is built from 15 residues. V was shortened by 4 bases and J by 4 bases, with 16 bases between the two germline ends. The CDR3 reads CASSPVSGEAETQYF. The DNA for the CDR3 is TGCGCCAGCAGCCCCGTGTCGGGAGAGGCAGAGACCCAGTACTTC.

This clonotype was counted ten times or more. The V and J genes are TRBV5-1 and TRBJ2-1; D call uncertain. CDR1 is SGHRS and CDR2 is YFSETQ in the germline V gene. Trimming cost V 1 base and J 7 bases, with 12 bases left between them. The CDR3 runs to 14 residues. The CDR3 region has the DNA TGCGCCAGCAGCTTGTTGGCCGTTGGGAATGAGCAGTTCTTC. Protein sequence: CASSLLAVGNEQFF.

The gene calls are TRBV18 and TRBJ1-2; 8 nucleotides line up with TRBD1. The length of the CDR3 is 12 residues. Trimming removed 3 bases from V and 8 bases from J; junction bases left unmatched: 2. The germline V gene has CDR1 KGHSH and CDR2 LQKENI. CDR3 coding DNA: TGTGCCAGCTCACCCCGGGACAGGGGCTACACCTTC. Encoded protein: CASSPRDRGYTF.

This clonotype was seen a few times. The rearrangement uses TRBV7-8 and TRBJ2-3; perhaps TRBD1 as D (5 bases). Trimming removed 4 bases from V and 4 bases from J, with 12 bases in between. Germline CDR1 is SGHVS and CDR2 is FQNEAQ. This CDR3 comprises 14 residues. The CDR3 here is CASSSLPQADTQYF. The CDR3 DNA follows: TGTGCCAGCAGCTCCCTCCCACAGGCAGATACGCAGTATTTT.

The chain has TRBV10-2 and TRBJ2-5, with D tentatively TRBD1 (5 bases). CDR1 is WSHSY and CDR2 is SAAADI in the germline V gene. CDR3 length: 13 amino acids. The V end lost 4 bases, the J end lost 5 bases, and 11 bases lay between the germline ends. The DNA of the CDR3 is TGCGCCAGCAGTGCTGGGGCTAGGGAGACCCAGTACTTC. Translating it yields CASSAGARETQYF.

CDR3 in DNA: TGTGCCACCAGTGACTGGACAGGGGATCAGCCCCAGCATTTT. It encodes CATSDWTGDQPQHF. The rearrangement links TRBV24-1 to TRBJ1-5, with TRBD1 matching over 9 bases. Trimming took 4 bases from V and 5 from J; bases not matched to a gene: 2. The germline V gene has CDR1 KGHDR and CDR2 SFDVKD. The length of the CDR3 is 14 residues.